The 20 T cell receptor beta chains listed next were all sequenced from one sample in a study of cytomegalovirus exposure and HLA in healthy donors. The PCR ran on 60 Vbeta and 13 Jbeta primers. The protocol was immunoSEQ multiplex PCR, while the TCRdb copy is restricted to in-frame clones and leaves out a portion. The data show around 180,000 clones, with about 85% seen just once and 1% held by the top ten. Input material: PBMCs. The source is a boy aged 2-15 years in good health and CMV-seronegative.

This chain connects TRBV6-1 to TRBJ1-2; 7 nucleotides align to TRBD1. The trim removed 5 bases at V and 4 bases at J, leaving 13 bases unmatched. CDR3 length: 16 amino acids. Germline V gives CDR1 MNHNS, CDR2 SASEGT. CDR3 coding DNA: TGTGCCAGCAGTCAAGACAGGGATCCGGTTTTCTATGGCTACACCTTC. Translation gives CASSQDRDPVFYGYTF.

The chain uses TRBV5-1 and TRBJ2-2; tentatively, D is TRBD2 (7 bases). This CDR3 region has 16 residues. Germline V gene lookup returns CDR1 SGHRS and CDR2 YFSETQ. The germline V and J ends were trimmed by 4 bases and 7 bases, with 20 bases remaining between them. For the CDR3, the DNA is TGCGCCAGCAGCCTCTCACGGGGGGCGCCGATCGGGGAGCTGTTTTTT. Its translation: CASSLSRGAPIGELFF.

The J gene is TRBJ2-5, the V gene TRBV6-6, with TRBD1 identical over 7 bases. Germline assignment: CDR1 MNHNY and CDR2 SVGAGI (reference sequence). The CDR3 has 15 residues. J was trimmed by 5 bases and V by 2 bases; bases with no gene match: 8. In DNA form, the CDR3 reads TGTGCCAGCAGTTACGTTGAGGAGACAGGGGAGACCCAGTACTTC. Its protein product is CASSYVEETGETQYF.

The chain is built from TRBV6-5 and TRBJ2-7; 12 bases align to TRBD1. The CDR3 has 15 residues. Germline-derived CDR1 and CDR2 are MNHEY and SVGAGI. V was pared by 3 bases and J by 5 bases, with 5 bases of the junction left unmatched. DNA for the CDR3: TGTGCCAGCAGTTATAGGGGACAGGGGGCCCACGAGCAGTACTTC. It encodes CASSYRGQGAHEQYF.

The chain uses TRBV29-1 and TRBJ2-7; D might be TRBD2 (5 bases). Germline assignment: CDR1 SQVTM and CDR2 ANQGSEA. The ends were cut back, 3 bases at V and 5 bases at J, with 14 bases in the middle. CDR3 size: 13 residues. In DNA, the CDR3 is TGCAGCGTTGAGGTTTCGGGGAAAGACGAGCAGTACGTC. Translating gives CSVEVSGKDEQYV.

The J gene is TRBJ1-2, the V gene TRBV19, with a possible D match to TRBD1 (5 bases). The germline V gene has CDR1 LNHDA and CDR2 SQIVND (reference sequence). V was cut by 2 bases and J by 6 bases, with 13 bases left in between. CDR3 length equals 14 residues. DNA for the CDR3: TGTGCCAGTAGTATACAGGGTTGGGTGGATGGCTACACCTTC. It translates to CASSIQGWVDGYTF.

The genes are TRBV5-4 and TRBJ1-1; a possible D gene is TRBD1 (6 bases). This CDR3 is 13 amino acids long. Germline loops: CDR1 SGHNT, CDR2 YYREEE (reference sequence). The V end lost 8 bases, the J end lost 1 base, and 12 bases lay between the germline ends. The CDR3 DNA reads as TGTGCCAGTTCCGGACAGACGAACACTGAAGCTTTCTTT. Translated: CASSGQTNTEAFF.

The chain links TRBV28 to TRBJ2-3; D ambiguous. Trimming removed 7 bases at V and 4 bases at J, with 18 bases between. Germline V gene lookup returns CDR1 MDHEN and CDR2 SYDVKM. This CDR3 has 15 residues. The CDR3 DNA reads as TGTGCCAGCACCAACTCTCAACCCTTCGCAGATACGCAGTATTTT. Encoded protein: CASTNSQPFADTQYF.

This chain joins TRBV6-1 and TRBJ2-1, with TRBD1 matching 7 bases. The CDR3 consists of 15 residues. The germline V gene encodes CDR1 MNHNS and CDR2 SASEGT. V lost 5 bases and J lost 4; bases outside the gene matches: 8. The CDR3 sequence: CASSTDRAGYNEQFF. In nucleotides, the CDR3 is TGTGCCAGCAGTACCGACAGGGCTGGGTACAATGAGCAGTTCTTC.

V and J are TRBV6-1 and TRBJ2-3, with TRBD2 matching 14 bases. Per the germline V gene, CDR1 is MNHNS and CDR2 is SASEGT. The CDR3 is 16 residues long. After removal of 4 bases from V and 6 bases from J, the junction contained 6 bases not matched to a gene. CDR3 sequence reads: CASSATSGRAPDTQYF. The CDR3 DNA follows: TGTGCCAGCAGTGCGACTAGCGGGAGGGCCCCGGATACGCAGTATTTT.

V and J are TRBV4-2 and TRBJ1-2; 7 bases agree with TRBD1. V dropped 4 bases and J dropped 7; count of bases not matched to a gene: 12. The CDR3 loop spans 15 amino acids. CDR1 and CDR2 (germline): LGHNA, YNFKEQ. In DNA, the CDR3 is TGTGCCAGCAGCCGTTCAGACAGGGATCTGGGTGGCTACACCTTC. This translates into CASSRSDRDLGGYTF.

The chain couples TRBV29-1 to TRBJ2-5; TRBD1 matches 7 bases. V lost 7 bases and J lost 2; bases outside the gene matches: 4. The germline V gene has CDR1 SQVTM and CDR2 ANQGSEA. This CDR3 contains 12 residues. The CDR3: CSGGQHQETQYF. The CDR3 region has the DNA TGCAGCGGGGGACAGCATCAAGAGACCCAGTACTTC.

This clone appeared once. The chain has TRBV9 and TRBJ1-5; D ambiguous. Germline loops: CDR1 SGDLS, CDR2 YYNGEE. The CDR3 is made up of 15 amino acids. V lost 0 bases to trimming and J lost 5 bases, with 12 bases between them. As DNA, the CDR3 is TGTGCCAGCAGCGTAGAGGATCGGGAGGATCAGCCCCAGCATTTT. This translates into CASSVEDREDQPQHF.

DNA for the CDR3: TGTGCCAGTCGTACAACAGGGTGGAGCAATCAGCCCCAGCATTTT. Translated: CASRTTGWSNQPQHF. The chain is built from TRBV19 and TRBJ1-5; maybe TRBD1 (6 bases). The CDR3 has 15 residues. Germline V lookup: CDR1 LNHDA, CDR2 SQIVND (reference sequence). V was cut by 8 bases and J by 1 base, with 15 bases left in between.

This chain uses TRBV5-1 with TRBJ2-7; TRBD1 is a possible D gene (5 bases). The CDR3 is 14 residues long. Trimming cost V 4 bases and J 5 bases, with 16 bases left between them. CDR1 SGHRS and CDR2 YFSETQ come from the germline V gene. The CDR3 bases are TGCGCCAGCAGCCCCGGCCGGGCAGGGCACGAGCAGTACTTC. Protein sequence: CASSPGRAGHEQYF.

The CDR3 sequence: CASSPESAGAAEAFF. CDR3 DNA: TGTGCCAGCAGCCCCGAGTCGGCAGGGGCGGCTGAAGCTTTCTTT. The V and J genes are TRBV7-9 and TRBJ1-1; possible D gene TRBD1, 6 bases. The germline V gene encodes CDR1 SEHNR and CDR2 FQNEAQ (reference sequence). There are 15 residues in the CDR3. Trimming removed 5 bases from V and 6 bases from J, with 19 bases in between.

This clone was seen only a few times. The chain is built from TRBV9 and TRBJ1-2; D may be TRBD1 (6 bases). The CDR3 is 14 amino acids. Germline assignment: CDR1 SGDLS and CDR2 YYNGEE. Trimming removed 2 bases at V and 4 bases at J, with 12 bases between. In nucleotides, the CDR3 is TGTGCCAGCAGCGTCGGGGGGCTCGGCTATGGCTACACCTTC. It codes for CASSVGGLGYGYTF.

There are a few counts of this clone. V is TRBV29-1 and J is TRBJ1-2; D gene ambiguous. The CDR3 has 10 amino acids. Trimming pared 3 bases from V and 8 bases from J, leaving 7 bases between. Germline lookup yields CDR1 SQVTM and CDR2 ANQGSEA. The chain's CDR3 is CSVESVGYTF. DNA for the CDR3: TGCAGCGTTGAGAGCGTGGGCTACACCTTC.

The chain recombines TRBV28 with TRBJ2-7; 9 nucleotides match TRBD1. Germline CDR1 MDHEN, CDR2 SYDVKM. The V gene end was trimmed by 2 bases and the J gene end by 4 bases; junction bases not matched to a gene: 9. The CDR3 loop spans 16 amino acids. The DNA of the CDR3 is TGTGCCAGCAGTTTACCGGGACAGGGAGTTTATTACGAGCAGTACTTC. Translated, it gives CASSLPGQGVYYEQYF.

V is TRBV30 and J is TRBJ2-7; TRBD2 agrees at 7 bases. Germline CDR1 reads GTSNPN; CDR2 reads SVGIG (reference sequence). V was pared by 4 bases and J by 6 bases, with 9 bases of the junction left unmatched. The CDR3 is made up of 13 amino acids. The CDR3 region has the DNA TGTGCCTGGACACGGGGGAGGGCCGCCGAGCAGTACTTC. This translates into CAWTRGRAAEQYF.